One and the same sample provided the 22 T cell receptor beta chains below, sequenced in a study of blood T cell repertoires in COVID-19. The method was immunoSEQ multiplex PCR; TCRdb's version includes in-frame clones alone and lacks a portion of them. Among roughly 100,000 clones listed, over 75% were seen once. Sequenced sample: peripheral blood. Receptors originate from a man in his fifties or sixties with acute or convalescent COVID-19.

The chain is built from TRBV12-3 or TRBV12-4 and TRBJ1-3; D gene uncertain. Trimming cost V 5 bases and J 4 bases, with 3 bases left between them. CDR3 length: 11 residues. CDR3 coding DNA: TGTGCCAGCAGTCTGGGAAACACCATATATTTT. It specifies CASSLGNTIYF.

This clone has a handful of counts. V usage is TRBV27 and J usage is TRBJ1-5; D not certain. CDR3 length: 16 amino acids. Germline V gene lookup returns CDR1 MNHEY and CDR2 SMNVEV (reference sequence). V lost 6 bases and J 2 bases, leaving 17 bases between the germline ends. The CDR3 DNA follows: TGTGCCAGCAGCGTTAAATTCTCAGTGGGCAATCAGCCCCAGCATTTT. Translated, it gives CASSVKFSVGNQPQHF.

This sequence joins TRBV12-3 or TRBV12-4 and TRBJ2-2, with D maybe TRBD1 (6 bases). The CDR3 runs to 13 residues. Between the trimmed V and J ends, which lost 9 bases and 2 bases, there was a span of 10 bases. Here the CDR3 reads CASGTTNTGELFF. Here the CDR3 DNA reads TGTGCCAGTGGGACAACAAACACCGGGGAGCTGTTTTTT.

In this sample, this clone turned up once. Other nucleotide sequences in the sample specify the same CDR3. In DNA, the CDR3 is TGTGCCAGCAGTTTGAACAGAAACTATGGCTACACCTTC. Amino acid sequence: CASSLNRNYGYTF. This chain uses TRBV27 with TRBJ1-2; D remains unclear. This CDR3 is built from 13 residues. Germline CDR1 is MNHEY and CDR2 is SMNVEV (reference sequence). V was shortened by 3 bases and J by 2 bases, with 7 bases between the two germline ends.

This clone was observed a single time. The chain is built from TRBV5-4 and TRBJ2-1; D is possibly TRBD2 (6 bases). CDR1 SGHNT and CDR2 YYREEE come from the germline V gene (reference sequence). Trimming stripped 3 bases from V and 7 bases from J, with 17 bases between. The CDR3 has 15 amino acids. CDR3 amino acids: CASSSEGWRENEQFF. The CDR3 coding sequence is TGTGCCAGCAGCTCCGAGGGGTGGAGGGAGAATGAGCAGTTCTTC.

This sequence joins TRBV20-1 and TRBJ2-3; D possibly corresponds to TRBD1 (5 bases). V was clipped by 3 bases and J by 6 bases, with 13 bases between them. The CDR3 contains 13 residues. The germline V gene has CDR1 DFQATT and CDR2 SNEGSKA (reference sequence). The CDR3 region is CSASPWGADTQYF. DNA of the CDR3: TGCAGTGCTAGTCCCTGGGGCGCGGATACGCAGTATTTT.

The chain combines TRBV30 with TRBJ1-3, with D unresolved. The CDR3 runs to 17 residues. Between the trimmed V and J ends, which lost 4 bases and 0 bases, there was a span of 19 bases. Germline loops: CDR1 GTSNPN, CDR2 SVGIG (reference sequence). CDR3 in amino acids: CAWTKGKLYSSGNTIYF. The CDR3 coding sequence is TGTGCCTGGACTAAAGGAAAACTATATAGCTCTGGAAACACCATATATTTT.

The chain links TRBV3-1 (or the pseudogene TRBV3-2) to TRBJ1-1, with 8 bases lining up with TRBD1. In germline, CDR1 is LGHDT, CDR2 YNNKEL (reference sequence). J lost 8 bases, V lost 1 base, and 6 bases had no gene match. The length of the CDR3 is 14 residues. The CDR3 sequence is CASSQGPRQGEAFF. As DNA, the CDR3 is TGTGCCAGCAGCCAAGGACCAAGACAGGGGGAAGCTTTCTTT.

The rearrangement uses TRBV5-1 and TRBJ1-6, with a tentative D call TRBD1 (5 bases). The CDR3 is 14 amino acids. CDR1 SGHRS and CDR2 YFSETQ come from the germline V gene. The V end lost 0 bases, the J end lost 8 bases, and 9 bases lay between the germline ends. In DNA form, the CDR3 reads TGCGCCAGCAGCTTGGCGCAGGGCGATTCACCCCTCCACTTT. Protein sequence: CASSLAQGDSPLHF.

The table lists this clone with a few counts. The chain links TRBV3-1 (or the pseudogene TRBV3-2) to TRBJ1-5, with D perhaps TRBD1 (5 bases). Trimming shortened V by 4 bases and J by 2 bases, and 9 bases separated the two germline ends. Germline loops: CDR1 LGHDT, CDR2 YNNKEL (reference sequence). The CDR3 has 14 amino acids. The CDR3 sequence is CASSRTRGNQPQHF. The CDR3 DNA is TGTGCCAGCAGCCGGACCAGGGGCAATCAGCCCCAGCATTTT.

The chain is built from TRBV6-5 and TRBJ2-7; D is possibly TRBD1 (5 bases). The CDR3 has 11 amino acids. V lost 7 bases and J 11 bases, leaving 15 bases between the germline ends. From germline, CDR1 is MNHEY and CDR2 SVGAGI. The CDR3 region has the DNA TGTGCCAGCAAGGGGTTTACTGAGAAGTACTTC. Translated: CASKGFTEKYF.

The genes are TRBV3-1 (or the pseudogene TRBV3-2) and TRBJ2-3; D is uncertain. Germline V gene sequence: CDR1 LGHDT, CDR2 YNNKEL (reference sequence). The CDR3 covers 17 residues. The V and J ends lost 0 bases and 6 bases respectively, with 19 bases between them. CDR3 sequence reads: CASSQDAAAHAWDTQYF. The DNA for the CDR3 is TGTGCCAGCAGCCAAGATGCGGCGGCTCATGCGTGGGATACGCAGTATTTT.

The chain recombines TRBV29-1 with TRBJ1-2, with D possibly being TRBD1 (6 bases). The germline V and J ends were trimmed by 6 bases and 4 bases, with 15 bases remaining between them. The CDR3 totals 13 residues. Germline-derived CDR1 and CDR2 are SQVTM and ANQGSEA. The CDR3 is CSVAGARSYGYTF. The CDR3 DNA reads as TGCAGCGTCGCAGGGGCCCGGAGCTATGGCTACACCTTC.

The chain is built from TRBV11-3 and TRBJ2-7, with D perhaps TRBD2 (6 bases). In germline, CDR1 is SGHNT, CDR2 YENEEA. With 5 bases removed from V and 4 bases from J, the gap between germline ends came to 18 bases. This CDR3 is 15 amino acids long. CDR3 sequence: CASSLSGTFRYEQYF. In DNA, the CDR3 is TGTGCCAGCAGCCTCTCCGGGACTTTCCGTTACGAGCAGTACTTC.

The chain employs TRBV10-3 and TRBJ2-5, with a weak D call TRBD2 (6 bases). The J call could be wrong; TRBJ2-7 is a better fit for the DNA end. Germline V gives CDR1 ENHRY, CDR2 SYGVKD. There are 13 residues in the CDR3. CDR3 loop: CASGDGRLDEQYF. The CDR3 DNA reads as TGTGCCAGCGGGGACGGCCGTCTGGACGAGCAGTACTTC.

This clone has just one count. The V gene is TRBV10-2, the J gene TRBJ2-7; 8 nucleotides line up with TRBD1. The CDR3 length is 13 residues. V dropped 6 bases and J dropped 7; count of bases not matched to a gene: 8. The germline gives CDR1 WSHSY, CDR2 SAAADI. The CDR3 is CASRGQGPEEQYF. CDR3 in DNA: TGCGCCAGCAGAGGACAGGGACCCGAGGAGCAGTACTTC.

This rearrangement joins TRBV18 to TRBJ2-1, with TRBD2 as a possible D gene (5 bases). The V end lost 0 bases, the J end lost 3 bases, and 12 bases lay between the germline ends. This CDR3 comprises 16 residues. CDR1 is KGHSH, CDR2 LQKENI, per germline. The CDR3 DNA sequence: TGTGCCAGCTCACCACCTTCAAGCGGATTCTACAATGAGCAGTTCTTC. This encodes CASSPPSSGFYNEQFF.

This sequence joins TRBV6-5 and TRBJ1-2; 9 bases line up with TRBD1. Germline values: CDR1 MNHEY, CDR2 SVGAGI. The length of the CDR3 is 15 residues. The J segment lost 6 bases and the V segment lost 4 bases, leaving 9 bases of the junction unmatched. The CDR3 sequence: CASSFSDRGKDGYTF. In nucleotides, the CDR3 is TGTGCCAGCAGTTTCTCAGACAGGGGGAAGGATGGCTACACCTTC.

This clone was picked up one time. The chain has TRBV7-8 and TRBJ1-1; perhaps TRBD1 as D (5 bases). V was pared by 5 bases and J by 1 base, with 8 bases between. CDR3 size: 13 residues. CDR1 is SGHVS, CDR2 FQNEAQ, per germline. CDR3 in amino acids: CASSPTGNTEAFF. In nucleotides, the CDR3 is TGTGCCAGCAGCCCCACAGGGAACACTGAAGCTTTCTTT. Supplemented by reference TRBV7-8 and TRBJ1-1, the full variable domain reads GAGVSQSPRYKVAKRGQDVALRCDPISGHVSLFWYQQALGQGPEFLTYFQNEAQLDKSGLPSDRFFAERPEGSVSTLKIQRTQQEDSAVYLCASSPTGNTEAFFGQGTRLTVV.

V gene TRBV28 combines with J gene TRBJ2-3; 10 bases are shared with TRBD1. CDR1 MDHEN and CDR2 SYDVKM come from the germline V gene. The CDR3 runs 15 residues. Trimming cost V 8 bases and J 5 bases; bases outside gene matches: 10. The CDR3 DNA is TGTGCCAGCGGCAAAGGGACAGGGGCGGGAGATACGCAGTATTTT. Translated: CASGKGTGAGDTQYF.

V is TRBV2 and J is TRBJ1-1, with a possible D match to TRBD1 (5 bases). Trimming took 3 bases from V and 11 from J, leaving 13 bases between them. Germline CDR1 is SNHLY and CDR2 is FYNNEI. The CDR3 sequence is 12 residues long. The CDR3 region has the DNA TGTGCCAGCAGTGAGCAGGGTAGGTCGGCTTTCTTT. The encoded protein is CASSEQGRSAFF.

The DNA of the CDR3 is TGTGCCAGCAGACGACAGGGGGCAGCCTACGAGCAGTACTTC. The encoded protein is CASRRQGAAYEQYF. The gene calls are TRBV27 and TRBJ2-7; 10 bases are shared with TRBD1. Trimming took 6 bases from V and 2 from J; bases not matched to a gene: 4. CDR1 MNHEY and CDR2 SMNVEV come from the germline V gene (reference sequence). The CDR3 contains 14 residues.